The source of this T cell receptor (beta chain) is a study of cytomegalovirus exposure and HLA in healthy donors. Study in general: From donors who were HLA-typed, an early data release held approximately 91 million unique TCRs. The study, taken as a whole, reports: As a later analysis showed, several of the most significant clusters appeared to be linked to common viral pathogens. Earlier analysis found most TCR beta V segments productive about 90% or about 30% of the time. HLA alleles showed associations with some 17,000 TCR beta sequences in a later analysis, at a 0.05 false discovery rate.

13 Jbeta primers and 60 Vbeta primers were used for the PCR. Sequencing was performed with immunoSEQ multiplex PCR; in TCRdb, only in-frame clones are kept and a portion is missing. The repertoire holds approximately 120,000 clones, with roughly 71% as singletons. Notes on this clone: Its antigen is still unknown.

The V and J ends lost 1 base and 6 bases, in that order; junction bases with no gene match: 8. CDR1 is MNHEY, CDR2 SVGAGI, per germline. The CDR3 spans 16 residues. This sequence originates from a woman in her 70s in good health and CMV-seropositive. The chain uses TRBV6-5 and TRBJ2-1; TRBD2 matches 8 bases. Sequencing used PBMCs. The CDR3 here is CASSYWRGGPLNEQFF. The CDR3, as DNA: TGTGCCAGCAGTTACTGGCGCGGGGGGCCCCTCAATGAGCAGTTCTTC.